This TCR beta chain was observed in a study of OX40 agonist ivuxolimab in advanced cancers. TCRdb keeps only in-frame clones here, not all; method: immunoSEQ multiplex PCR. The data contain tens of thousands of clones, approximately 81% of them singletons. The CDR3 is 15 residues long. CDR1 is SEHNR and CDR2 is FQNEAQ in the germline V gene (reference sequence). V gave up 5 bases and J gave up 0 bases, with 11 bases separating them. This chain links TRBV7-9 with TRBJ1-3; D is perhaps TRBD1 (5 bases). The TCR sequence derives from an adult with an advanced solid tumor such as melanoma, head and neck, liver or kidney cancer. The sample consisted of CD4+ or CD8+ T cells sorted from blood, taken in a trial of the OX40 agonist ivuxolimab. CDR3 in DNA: TGTGCCAGCAGCCGACAGATCGACTCTGGAAACACCATATATTTT. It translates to CASSRQIDSGNTIYF. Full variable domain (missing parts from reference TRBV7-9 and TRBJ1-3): DTGVSQNPRHKITKRGQNVTFRCDPISEHNRLYWYRQTLGQGPEFLTYFQNEAQLEKSRLLSDRFSAERPKGSFSTLEIQRTEQGDSAMYLCASSRQIDSGNTIYFGEGSWLTVV.